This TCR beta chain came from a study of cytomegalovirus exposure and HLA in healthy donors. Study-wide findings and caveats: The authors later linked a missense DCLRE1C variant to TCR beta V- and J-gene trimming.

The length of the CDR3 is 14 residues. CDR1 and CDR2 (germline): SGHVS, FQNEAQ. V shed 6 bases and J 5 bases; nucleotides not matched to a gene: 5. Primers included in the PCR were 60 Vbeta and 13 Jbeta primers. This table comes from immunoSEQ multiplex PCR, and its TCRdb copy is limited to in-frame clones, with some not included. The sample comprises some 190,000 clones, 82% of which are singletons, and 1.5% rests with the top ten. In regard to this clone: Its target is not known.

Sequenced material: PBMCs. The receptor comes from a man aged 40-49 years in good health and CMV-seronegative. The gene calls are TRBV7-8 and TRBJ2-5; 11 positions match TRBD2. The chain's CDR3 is CASSSLAGAETQYF. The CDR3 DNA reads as TGTGCCAGCAGTTCACTAGCGGGGGCGGAGACCCAGTACTTC.